The 17 T cell receptor beta chains listed next were all sequenced from one sample in a study of CD4+ T cells in melanoma. Libraries were prepared by immunoSEQ multiplex PCR; TCRdb keeps only in-frame clonotypes and omits some of them. Of about 21,000 clones listed, roughly 87% are singletons. The sample comprised cells from a culture (not recorded whether cultured in vitro). The origin of the receptors is a human donor with melanoma.

The chain joins TRBV9 to TRBJ1-6; a possible D gene is TRBD1 (6 bases). Per the germline V gene, CDR1 is SGDLS and CDR2 is YYNGEE. The CDR3 runs 15 residues. Trimming stripped 3 bases from V and 7 bases from J, with 14 bases between. This CDR3 is CASSARQVSNSPLHF. The CDR3, as DNA: TGTGCCAGCAGCGCAAGACAGGTCTCAAATTCACCCCTCCACTTT.

This clone turned up a few times. V and J are TRBV5-1 and TRBJ2-3; 11 nucleotides agree with TRBD2. CDR3 length: 15 amino acids. CDR1 SGHRS and CDR2 YFSETQ come from the germline V gene. Losses at the gene ends were 1 base for V and 6 bases for J; bases not matched to a gene: 4. CDR3 sequence (DNA): TGCGCCAGCAGCTTGCTTAGCGGGGGGGTTGATACGCAGTATTTT. Its protein product is CASSLLSGGVDTQYF.

This clone has a handful of counts. The V call is TRBV6-6, the J call TRBJ2-6; 10 nucleotides match TRBD1. Germline values: CDR1 MNHNY, CDR2 SVGAGI (reference sequence). The J segment lost 3 bases and the V segment lost 5 bases, leaving 4 bases of the junction unmatched. CDR3 length equals 16 residues. DNA of the CDR3: TGTGCCAGCAGTAGACAGGGGGCGGGTGGGGCCAACGTCCTGACTTTC. Translated, it gives CASSRQGAGGANVLTF.

The chain recombines TRBV2 with TRBJ1-2; 7 bases are a match to TRBD1. V shed 7 bases and J 4 bases; nucleotides not matched to a gene: 6. The germline V gene encodes CDR1 SNHLY and CDR2 FYNNEI. The CDR3 loop spans 13 amino acids. The CDR3 loop is CASTGAGGYGYTF. CDR3 in DNA: TGTGCCAGCACAGGGGCAGGGGGCTATGGCTACACCTTC. Looking up the rest from reference TRBV2 and TRBJ1-2 gives the full variable domain: EPEVTQTPSHQVTQMGQEVILRCVPISNHLYFYWYRQILGQKVEFLVSFYNNEISEKSEIFDDQFSVERPDGSNFTLKIRSTKLEDSAMYFCASTGAGGYGYTFGSGTRLTVV.

V and J are TRBV4-1 and TRBJ1-5; D is ambiguous. The CDR3 extends over 13 amino acids. From germline, CDR1 is MGHRA and CDR2 YSYEKL. Trimming cost V 0 bases and J 5 bases, with 5 bases left between them. The CDR3 bases are TGCGCCAGCAGCCAAGATAGATATCAGCCCCAGCATTTT. The encoded protein is CASSQDRYQPQHF.

This clone was observed a single time. This chain connects TRBV6-5 to TRBJ2-1; D remains unclear. Trimming pared 4 bases from V and 0 bases from J, leaving 13 bases between. Germline CDR1 and CDR2: MNHEY and SVGAGI. The CDR3 has 16 residues. This CDR3 is CASSSRRSSSYNEQFF. CDR3 sequence (DNA): TGTGCCAGCAGTTCTCGCAGGTCGAGCTCCTACAATGAGCAGTTCTTC.

This clone was observed a handful of times. The V gene is TRBV6-5, the J gene TRBJ1-1, with D tentatively TRBD1 (5 bases). V was pared by 8 bases and J by 5 bases, with 21 bases between. Germline values: CDR1 MNHEY, CDR2 SVGAGI. The length of the CDR3 is 15 residues. As DNA, the CDR3 is TGTGCCAGCGCCAATCGAAGGGGAGGGCAGACTGAAGCTTTCTTT. Translating gives CASANRRGGQTEAFF.

The chain has TRBV19 and TRBJ2-5; 8 bases agree with TRBD1. After removal of 11 bases from V and 0 bases from J, the junction contained 11 bases not matched to a gene. This CDR3 has 15 amino acids. Germline V gene data show CDR1 as LNHDA and CDR2 as SQIVND (reference sequence). In nucleotides, the CDR3 is TGTGCCTCCCCGAGGCCCAGGGGGCACCAAGAGACCCAGTACTTC. It encodes CASPRPRGHQETQYF. Based on the CDR3 plus reference TRBV19 and TRBJ2-5, the full variable domain is DGGITQSPKYLFRKEGQNVTLSCEQNLNHDAMYWYRQDPGQGLRLIYYSQIVNDFQKGDIAEGYSVSREKKESFPLTVTSAQKNPTAFYLCASPRPRGHQETQYFGPGTRLLVL.

J is TRBJ1-6 and V is TRBV19; perhaps TRBD1 as D (5 bases). Germline CDR1 is LNHDA and CDR2 is SQIVND (reference sequence). The CDR3 is made up of 16 amino acids. The ends were cut back, 7 bases at V and 5 bases at J, with 18 bases in the middle. The CDR3 DNA follows: TGTGCCAGTAATAAGGGGCAGGGTTGGAATAATTCACCCCTCCACTTT. Amino acid sequence: CASNKGQGWNNSPLHF.

The J gene is TRBJ1-2, the V gene TRBV14, with D unresolved. Trimming removed 1 base at V and 6 bases at J, with 15 bases between. The length of the CDR3 is 15 residues. The germline V gene has CDR1 SGHDN and CDR2 FVKESK. The CDR3 region is CASSQVARSLNGYTF. Here the CDR3 DNA reads TGTGCCAGCAGCCAAGTAGCCAGGTCGCTGAATGGCTACACCTTC.

The chain has TRBV5-1 and TRBJ2-5, with 12 bases lining up with TRBD2. V lost 0 bases, J lost 7 bases, and 10 bases stayed unmatched. CDR1 SGHRS and CDR2 YFSETQ come from the germline V gene. The CDR3 covers 17 residues. The CDR3 DNA sequence: TGCGCCAGCAGCTTGGTTTTGGCTAGCGGGGGGGCCGGGACCCAGTACTTC. Translation gives CASSLVLASGGAGTQYF.

The chain has TRBV6-6 and TRBJ2-3; D ambiguous. Trimming removed 8 bases at V and 1 base at J, with 19 bases between. CDR1 is MNHNY and CDR2 is SVGAGI in the germline V gene (reference sequence). The CDR3 extends over 16 amino acids. The CDR3 protein is CASRESPRQGTDTQYF. The CDR3 nucleotides read TGTGCCAGCCGCGAGAGCCCCCGGCAGGGCACAGATACGCAGTATTTT.

This chain joins TRBV6-4 and TRBJ2-1; D remains ambiguous. This CDR3 has 14 amino acids. V was trimmed by 3 bases and J by 2 bases, leaving 8 bases between them. Germline-derived CDR1 and CDR2 are MRHNA and SNTAGT. CDR3 coding DNA: TGTGCCAGCAGTGAACGGCTTACCTACAATGAGCAGTTCTTC. Amino acid sequence: CASSERLTYNEQFF.

This chain links TRBV5-5 with TRBJ1-2; D is undetermined. The germline V gene has CDR1 SGHKS and CDR2 YYEKEE (reference sequence). Trimming pared 0 bases from V and 8 bases from J, leaving 11 bases between. The CDR3 sequence is 13 residues long. The CDR3 loop reads CASSLGLIGGYTF. For the CDR3, the DNA is TGTGCCAGCAGCTTGGGCCTAATCGGGGGCTACACCTTC.

This chain links TRBV5-6 with TRBJ2-1; tentative D call: TRBD1 (6 bases). The germline V gene has CDR1 SGHDT and CDR2 YYEEEE. The ends were cut back, 0 bases at V and 6 bases at J, with 13 bases in the middle. The CDR3 totals 15 residues. Here the CDR3 DNA reads TGTGCCAGCAGCTTGGAGCCGGGCAGGGGCAATGAGCAGTTCTTC. It codes for CASSLEPGRGNEQFF.

The chain joins TRBV5-1 to TRBJ2-5; TRBD2 is a possible D gene (5 bases). Trimming took 1 base from V and 0 from J, leaving 16 bases between them. In germline, CDR1 is SGHRS, CDR2 YFSETQ. The length of the CDR3 is 17 residues. This CDR3 reads CASSLFGTTGYQETQYF. For the CDR3, the DNA is TGCGCCAGCAGCTTGTTCGGAACTACGGGGTACCAAGAGACCCAGTACTTC.

The chain couples TRBV6-6 to TRBJ2-7; TRBD2 might be the D (7 bases). V gave up 8 bases and J gave up 5 bases, with 19 bases separating them. Germline values: CDR1 MNHNY, CDR2 SVGAGI (reference sequence). This CDR3 contains 14 residues. The CDR3 DNA reads as TGTGCCAGCCGCAGAAGGGGGGGCGTCGACGAGCAGTACTTC. Residues: CASRRRGGVDEQYF.